These 16 T cell receptor beta chains share one sample of origin, sequenced in a study of T cell responses to AZD1222 COVID-19 vaccine. Generated by immunoSEQ multiplex PCR, the TCRdb table keeps only in-frame clones and is missing some. The sample contains 130,000 or so clones, 93% of which appear only once. The source was peripheral blood, collected on day 0 of MenACWY control vaccination. These receptors were obtained from an adult in good health.

This clone came up once. Here the CDR3 reads CASSPQPPLSGRVGNEQFF. CDR3 coding DNA: TGTGCCAGTAGTCCTCAACCCCCCCTTAGCGGGAGGGTAGGGAATGAGCAGTTCTTC. V gene TRBV19 combines with J gene TRBJ2-1; 11 bases align to TRBD2. The J segment lost 7 bases and the V segment lost 5 bases, leaving 19 bases of the junction unmatched. Germline V gives CDR1 LNHDA, CDR2 SQIVND (reference sequence). This CDR3 is built from 19 residues.

This clone was observed a single time. The chain carries TRBV6-5 and TRBJ1-4, with D unresolved. Trimming took off 2 bases at V and 3 bases at J, with 7 bases between the two ends. Per the germline V gene, CDR1 is MNHEY and CDR2 is SVGAGI. CDR3 length equals 14 residues. The CDR3 protein is CASSYGVANEKLFF. CDR3 DNA: TGTGCCAGCAGTTACGGGGTGGCTAATGAAAAACTGTTTTTT.

V is TRBV19 and J is TRBJ2-7; 8 nucleotides line up with TRBD2. Unmatched junction bases numbered 8, after V lost 8 bases and J lost 2 bases. Germline V gives CDR1 LNHDA, CDR2 SQIVND (reference sequence). CDR3 length: 14 residues. The CDR3 DNA sequence: TGTGCCAGTGCAAGAGCGGGAGAAACCTACGAGCAGTACTTC. Translated: CASARAGETYEQYF. The full variable domain, completed using reference TRBV19 and TRBJ2-7, is DGGITQSPKYLFRKEGQNVTLSCEQNLNHDAMYWYRQDPGQGLRLIYYSQIVNDFQKGDIAEGYSVSREKKESFPLTVTSAQKNPTAFYLCASARAGETYEQYFGPGTRLTVT.

This chain links TRBV28 with TRBJ2-5; 12 nucleotides line up with TRBD2. CDR3 length: 16 amino acids. CDR1 and CDR2 (germline): MDHEN, SYDVKM. J lost 5 bases, V lost 6 bases, and 10 bases had no gene match. CDR3 in amino acids: CASSRRLAGARETQYF. In nucleotides, the CDR3 is TGTGCCAGCAGCCGAAGACTAGCGGGAGCCCGGGAGACCCAGTACTTC. Full variable domain (outside the CDR3, taken from reference TRBV28 and TRBJ2-5): DVKVTQSSRYLVKRTGEKVFLECVQDMDHENMFWYRQDPGLGLRLIYFSYDVKMKEKGDIPEGYSVSREKKERFSLILESASTNQTSMYLCASSRRLAGARETQYFGPGTRLLVL.

The chain's CDR3 is CASSRAPTGRSEKLFF. Here the CDR3 DNA reads TGTGCCAGCAGCCGGGCCCCGACAGGGAGGAGTGAAAAACTGTTTTTT. The chain carries TRBV7-9 and TRBJ1-4; 7 bases align to TRBD1. The CDR3 runs to 16 residues. CDR1 is SEHNR, CDR2 FQNEAQ, per germline (reference sequence). With 5 bases clipped from V and 7 bases from J, the junction kept 13 bases outside the gene matches.

The rearrangement joins TRBV7-9 to TRBJ1-1; D is unclear. V shed 6 bases and J shed 4 bases, with 12 bases lying between them. This CDR3 has 13 amino acids. Germline V lookup: CDR1 SEHNR, CDR2 FQNEAQ (reference sequence). The CDR3 DNA reads TGTGCCAGCAGTACGGGGAGGGCCACTGAAGCTTTCTTT. The encoded protein is CASSTGRATEAFF.

Comment on this clone: The junction departs from germline at one end; a sequencing error may be responsible. CDR3 sequence (DNA): TGTGCCAGCAGCCCCAACCGTAGAGAAGCGCGGAACTTC. It encodes CASSPNRREARNF. The chain couples TRBV3-1 (or the pseudogene TRBV3-2) to TRBJ1-2; D unclear. The germline CDR1 and CDR2 sequences are LGHDT and YNNKEL (reference sequence). CDR3 length: 13 amino acids.

The CDR3 spells CASSERDRYSGNTIYF. CDR3 DNA sequence: TGTGCCAGCAGTGAACGGGACAGGTACTCTGGAAACACCATATATTTT. V is TRBV6-1 and J is TRBJ1-3; 8 bases are a match to TRBD1. V lost 2 bases and J lost 0; bases outside the gene matches: 3. CDR1 is MNHNS and CDR2 is SASEGT in the germline V gene. The CDR3 spans 16 residues.

In its sample, this clone was seen once. The chain carries TRBV10-2 and TRBJ2-7; no clear D. Germline CDR1 reads WSHSY; CDR2 reads SAAADI. Trimming cost V 3 bases and J 5 bases, with 14 bases left between them. This CDR3 spans 14 amino acids. Here the CDR3 DNA reads TGCGCCAGCAGTGACAGCCACCTACCTAACGAGCAGTACTTC. It codes for CASSDSHLPNEQYF.

The rearrangement joins TRBV4-1 to TRBJ1-5; D possibly corresponds to TRBD1 (5 bases). The length of the CDR3 is 17 residues. From germline, CDR1 is MGHRA and CDR2 YSYEKL. V dropped 1 base and J dropped 10 bases, with 23 bases sitting between them. The CDR3 DNA follows: TGCGCCAGCAGCCAAGGGGGTTTCGAAGGGGTCCGGGGCCCCCAGCATTTT. It yields the protein CASSQGGFEGVRGPQHF.

This rearrangement joins TRBV7-9 to TRBJ1-6, with 11 bases aligning to TRBD1. Germline trimming cut 4 bases from V and 4 bases from J; bases unmatched to any gene: 9. CDR3 length equals 18 residues. In germline, CDR1 is SEHNR, CDR2 FQNEAQ (reference sequence). The CDR3 bases are TGTGCCAGCAGCTACCGGACAGGGGGCTCCACGTATAATTCACCCCTCCACTTT. Translated: CASSYRTGGSTYNSPLHF.

The V and J genes are TRBV13 and TRBJ2-7, with D perhaps matching TRBD2 (6 bases). Germline V gene data show CDR1 as PRHDT and CDR2 as FYEKMQ (reference sequence). V was pared by 0 bases and J by 2 bases, with 17 bases between. This CDR3 is 17 amino acids long. The CDR3 is CASSLGQRAGFPYEQYF. The CDR3 DNA reads as TGTGCCAGCAGCTTAGGCCAGCGGGCTGGGTTCCCCTACGAGCAGTACTTC.

The V and J genes are TRBV11-2 and TRBJ1-4, with a weak D call TRBD1 (5 bases). CDR1 is SGHAT and CDR2 is FQNNGV in the germline V gene. Trimming pared 5 bases from V and 10 bases from J, leaving 11 bases between. The CDR3 covers 12 residues. CDR3 nucleotide sequence: TGTGCCAGCAGCATCCCGGGGGTAAAACTGTTTTTT. Protein: CASSIPGVKLFF.

The chain employs TRBV6-5 and TRBJ1-2, with 8 positions matching TRBD1. J was trimmed by 7 bases and V by 10 bases; bases with no gene match: 14. CDR3 size: 14 residues. Germline assignment: CDR1 MNHEY and CDR2 SVGAGI. CDR3 sequence (DNA): TGTGCCACCTCCCGGGGACAGGCAGAGGGTGGCTACACCTTC. Protein: CATSRGQAEGGYTF.

V gene TRBV11-3 combines with J gene TRBJ2-1; perhaps D is TRBD1 or TRBD2 (5 bases each). V was cut by 5 bases and J by 7 bases, with 9 bases left in between. CDR1 and CDR2 from the germline V gene are SGHNT and YENEEA. This CDR3 spans 12 amino acids. The CDR3 sequence is CASSPGTNEQFF. As DNA, the CDR3 is TGTGCCAGCAGCCCCGGGACGAATGAGCAGTTCTTC.

The V and J genes are TRBV6-5 and TRBJ1-1, with D possibly matching TRBD1 (5 bases). This CDR3 is built from 14 residues. Trimming cost V 3 bases and J 3 bases, with 11 bases left between them. Germline lookup yields CDR1 MNHEY and CDR2 SVGAGI. The CDR3 DNA sequence: TGTGCCAGCAGTTATCAGGGTACATACACTGAAGCTTTCTTT. This translates into CASSYQGTYTEAFF.